This T cell receptor beta chain was found in a study of T cells in Graves' hyperthyroidism and ophthalmopathy (dated by TCRdb to the late 2010s). Study-wide context: Peripheral blood was sampled at the time of initial diagnosis, prior to any treatment. To identify TCR V-J signatures that set the groups apart, the researchers used a discovery cohort of 100 or so patients, made up of under 50 with Graves' ophthalmopathy and 57 with stable Graves' hyperthyroidism. Prospective prediction of ophthalmopathy was tested in an independent validation cohort consisting of roughly 20 hyperthyroidism patients and approximately 16 patients who later progressed to ophthalmopathy. The approximately 90 discovery patients were divided at random into training and test sets in a 7:3 ratio. The study also compared thyroid tissue and blood T-cell repertoires from five or six Graves' hyperthyroidism patients. After blood sampling, hyperthyroidism patients were treated with methimazole at a starting dose of 30 mg daily, and ophthalmopathy patients were treated with high-dose intravenous methylprednisolone. The paper reports TCR Vbeta CDR3 sequencing of 135 peripheral blood samples: 40 to 45 ophthalmopathy, over 70 hyperthyroidism and approximately 17 progressor patients.

This clonotype was seen at least ten times. Its binding antigen is unknown. No base-level quality is on record; no much larger clone is a single base apart. The CDR3 contains 14 residues, cysteine and phenylalanine counted. Only CDR3 DNA remains: 42 bases, in frame from the first base. CDR1 and CDR2 are read off the germline V gene (reference sequence) as GTSNPN and SVGIG. V is trimmed back by 3 bases and J by 4 bases, and the junction contains 5 bases that no gene match accounts for. The study at large found these results: Ophthalmopathy was separated from stable hyperthyroidism by a 13 V-J signature model, with around 88% sensitivity and approximately 81% specificity obtained in cross-validation and 80%/75% obtained in testing. Blood samples also contained most of the expanded thyroid clonotypes (frequency above 0.001), which suggests that blood repertoires may reflect thyroid immune responses. No statistical method was used to set the sample size in advance, and investigators knew the group allocation. During validation, the model predicted progression to ophthalmopathy a median of approximately 6.5 months ahead of onset, with 70.59% sensitivity and under 85% specificity.

Stable Graves' hyperthyroidism was defined as no progression to ophthalmopathy during 18 months of follow-up. Hyperthyroidism patients were aged 18 to 65 years and newly diagnosed, with disease duration of less than 2 months. Patients with uncontrolled infections, other autoimmune diseases, pregnancy or lactation were excluded. Diagnoses were established on the basis of clinical symptoms, serum thyroxine and TRAb, thyroid ultrasound, and orbital computed tomography. PBMCs were separated from around 9.1 ml of fresh peripheral blood using Ficoll-Paque density gradient centrifugation. Trizol reagent was used to extract total RNA, and RNA quality was then checked on an Agilent 2100 Bioanalyzer. The TCR beta CDR3 regions were amplified from the RNA transcripts. For the first round of RT-PCR on the TCR CDR3, the HTBI primer set was used together with the Qiagen OneStep RT-PCR kit. The libraries were constructed in a second round of multiplex PCR and then size-selected and purified. Paired-end sequencing of the libraries was performed with 100 bp reads on an Illumina HiSeq2000. The source study handled its data this way. Raw data were processed with SOAPnuke, discarding reads with adapters, uncalled bases, mean Phred below 15, or no exact constant-primer or identifier match. COPE v1.2.5 was used to merge high-quality paired reads, and clonotypes were defined as unique nucleotide sequences. MiTCR v1.1 was used to align the clonotypes against IMGT TRBV, TRBD and TRBJ reference segments. Analysis was restricted to V-J combinations with a frequency above 0.0001, which covered 99% to 99.2% of repertoires. The TCS score was defined as F50 (clonal expansion) divided by E x V (chaos), with BLOSUM62-based TCRdist calculated between CDR3 peptides within each V-J. Welch's t-statistics and random forest reduced approximately 520 V-J features to 13, which were used in a naive Bayes classifier (R e1071). TCRdb trimmed public reads at Q25 via fastp, called clones via MiXCR and kept in-frame beta chains. Each record represents a unique CDR3 protein, reported with the most common genes and DNA among its rows. TCRdb's processing, not the authors', yielded these V and J calls. Recorded for this sample are some 510,000 distinct CDR3 sequences; more than 20% of them occurred a single time. In total, the top ten clones hold 26% of the sample.

The clonotype was recovered from a man younger than 30 with Graves' hyperthyroidism. Recombination linked TRBV30 to TRBJ1-1; the central 10 bases match TRBD1. The sequencing input was blood. Read as DNA, the sequence is TGTGCCTGGAGCGCGGACAGGGGGACCACTGAAGCTTTCTTT. Its product reads: CAWSADRGTTEAFF. When the CDR3 is completed using the reference TRBV30 and TRBJ1-1 genes on either side, the full variable domain is SQTIHQWPATLVQPVGSPLSLECTVEGTSNPNLYWYRQAAGRGLQLLFYSVGIGQISSEVPQNLSASRPQDRQFILSSKKLLLSDSGFYLCAWSADRGTTEAFFGQGTRLTVV.